Described below is a single TCR beta chain sequence and its context. Its matching antigen is unknown. Losses at the gene ends were 5 bases for V and 9 bases for J; bases not matched to a gene: 8. The CDR3 covers 14 residues. Germline lookup yields CDR1 SGHTA and CDR2 FQGNSA. The sample belongs to a study of T cells in localized non-small cell lung cancer. Study-wide points: Longer survival (overall) was linked to higher T cell density in blood. There were a median roughly 60 of the top 100 tumor clones appearing in adjacent lung. It was uninvolved adjacent lung that showed the highest T cell clonality, exceeding tumor.

Repertoires were generated with immunoSEQ multiplex PCR, while TCRdb's copy carries only in-frame clones and drops some. The sample lists about 20,000 clones; 87% were seen once. The receptor was derived from a man aged 40 to 70 with stage II squamous cell lung carcinoma. Specimen: PBMCs, collected before any cancer treatment. This rearrangement joins TRBV7-2 to TRBJ2-1; TRBD2 matches at 9 bases. CDR3 bases: TGTGCCAGCAGCGTTAGCGGGGGCGGGAGTGAGCAGTTCTTC. It codes for CASSVSGGGSEQFF.